Shown below are 5 T cell receptor beta chains from a single sample sequenced in a study of T-cell memory formation after mild COVID-19. MiXCR, applied by TCRdb to the 5' RACE reads, yields one record per CDR3 protein. The sample yields 150,000 to 200,000 distinct CDR3 sequences, roughly 10% seen once. The sequenced material came from PBMCs or a T cell subset sorted from them (not recorded which). These receptors were collected from a man younger than 35 who had mild COVID-19 (a few samples of this study predate the infection). Cell type and time point are not known.

V gene TRBV6-6 combines with J gene TRBJ2-7; 10 bases align to TRBD1. Germline V gene sequence: CDR1 MNHNY, CDR2 SVGAGI (reference sequence). V shed 6 bases, J shed 2 bases, and the junction held 4 bases outside the gene matches. The CDR3 runs to 14 residues. The CDR3 DNA follows: TGTGCCAGCAGGGGACAGGGGCTAACCTACGAGCAGTACGTC. Translated, it gives CASRGQGLTYEQYV.

This clonotype was detected a few times. V usage is TRBV20-1 and J usage is TRBJ1-4; a possible D gene is TRBD1 (6 bases). Germline V gene lookup returns CDR1 DFQATT and CDR2 SNEGSKA (reference sequence). The CDR3 is 14 residues long. Trimming left V 1 base short and J 5 bases short, with 11 bases between. CDR3 sequence: CSARVGQGNEKLFF. The CDR3 nucleotides are TGCAGTGCTAGAGTCGGCCAGGGGAATGAAAAACTGTTTTTT.

The rearrangement uses TRBV20-1 and TRBJ1-2; 10 bases match TRBD1. The V gene end was trimmed by 4 bases and the J gene end by 2 bases; junction bases not matched to a gene: 1. Looked up from germline, CDR1 is DFQATT and CDR2 is SNEGSKA (reference sequence). There are 13 residues in the CDR3. CDR3 protein: CSATTGGNYGYTF. CDR3 DNA: TGCAGTGCTACGACAGGGGGCAACTATGGCTACACCTTC.

In this sample, this clonotype turned up a few times. No DNA is shown, since the ends of the CDR3 on it are uncertain; the CDR3 is the one TCRdb lists. The rearrangement links TRBV7-5 to TRBJ1-5. TRBV7-5 is designated a pseudogene. The CDR3 sequence runs 14 residues, both termini included. CDR3: CISVPEAEIQPQHF.

This clonotype was picked up many times. This chain joins TRBV5-1 and TRBJ2-1; TRBD2 matches 10 bases. The V gene end was trimmed by 3 bases and the J gene end by 0 bases; junction bases not matched to a gene: 6. The CDR3 contains 17 residues. The germline V gene has CDR1 SGHRS and CDR2 YFSETQ. The CDR3 region has the DNA TGCGCCAGCAGCTCCCGAGCTAGCGGGGGCTCCTACAATGAGCAGTTCTTC. Encoded protein: CASSSRASGGSYNEQFF.